The 28 T cell receptor beta chains in this list originate from one sample, sequenced in a study of blood T cell repertoires in COVID-19. Data came from immunoSEQ multiplex PCR; TCRdb stores just in-frame clones and leaves some out. This sample has 120,000 or so clones; 60% to 85% occur once, and the top ten carry 0.7% to 1%. The sequenced sample consisted of peripheral blood. These receptors were obtained from a human donor with acute or convalescent COVID-19. The donor label of this sample is uncertain.

This chain connects TRBV30 to TRBJ1-5; no firm D call. The ends were cut back, 2 bases at V and 9 bases at J, with 14 bases in the middle. CDR3 length equals 13 residues. Germline assignment: CDR1 GTSNPN and CDR2 SVGIG (reference sequence). The chain's CDR3 is CAWSPPFTGPQHF. The CDR3 DNA sequence: TGTGCCTGGAGTCCCCCCTTCACGGGGCCCCAGCATTTT.

This clone has a handful of counts. The J gene is TRBJ2-5, the V gene TRBV6-1; TRBD2 agrees at 10 bases. The trim removed 4 bases at V and 7 bases at J, leaving 9 bases unmatched. The CDR3 has 15 amino acids. Germline CDR1 MNHNS, CDR2 SASEGT. The CDR3 protein is CASSGAGGPLRTQYF. CDR3 nucleotides: TGTGCCAGCAGTGGAGCGGGGGGGCCATTGAGGACCCAGTACTTC.

CDR3 DNA: TGTGCCAGCAGTGGCCGCGGGGCTGGAAACACCATATATTTT. The encoded protein is CASSGRGAGNTIYF. The chain is built from TRBV2 and TRBJ1-3; D is unresolved. The ends were cut back, 4 bases at V and 2 bases at J, with 9 bases in the middle. The length of the CDR3 is 14 residues. CDR1 is SNHLY and CDR2 is FYNNEI in the germline V gene.

The chain combines TRBV7-8 with TRBJ2-7, with D maybe TRBD1 (6 bases). Trimming left V 6 bases short and J 2 bases short, with 14 bases between. This CDR3 region has 14 residues. Germline values: CDR1 SGHVS, CDR2 FQNEAQ. CDR3 DNA: TGTGCCAGCAGGCCTGACAGGCTCGCCTACGAGCAGTACGTC. Residues: CASRPDRLAYEQYV.

The CDR3, as DNA: TGTGCCACCAGTGATTTAGCGGGGCGGCCCTGGGATGAGCAGTTCTTC. Residues: CATSDLAGRPWDEQFF. V usage is TRBV24-1 and J usage is TRBJ2-1, with 7 bases matching TRBD2. This CDR3 region has 16 residues. The ends lost 1 base at V and 8 bases at J; junction bases unmatched: 10. Germline V gene lookup returns CDR1 KGHDR and CDR2 SFDVKD.

This clone was detected many times. The V gene is TRBV6-5, the J gene TRBJ1-1, with a tentative D call TRBD1 (6 bases). Trimming shortened V by 8 bases and J by 5 bases, and 21 bases separated the two germline ends. This CDR3 region has 15 residues. Germline CDR1 and CDR2: MNHEY and SVGAGI. The CDR3 DNA reads as TGTGCCAGCGGTAAGGGGGTCATCATGAGGACTGAAGCTTTCTTT. It is translated as CASGKGVIMRTEAFF.

V and J are TRBV27 and TRBJ1-2, with unresolved D. The CDR3 is 15 residues long. V was clipped by 2 bases and J by 0 bases, with 10 bases between them. CDR1 and CDR2 (germline): MNHEY, SMNVEV (reference sequence). CDR3 in DNA: TGTGCCAGCAGTTTAGGCGGAGACTCTAACTATGGCTACACCTTC. Amino acids: CASSLGGDSNYGYTF.

The V and J genes are TRBV28 and TRBJ1-2; D gene unclear. The CDR3 extends over 13 amino acids. CDR1 and CDR2 (germline): MDHEN, SYDVKM. V shed 7 bases and J shed 8 bases, with 17 bases lying between them. CDR3 protein: CASISGGVGGYTF. In nucleotides, the CDR3 is TGTGCCAGCATCTCCGGAGGCGTGGGCGGCTACACCTTC.

The genes are TRBV10-3 and TRBJ1-1; a possible D gene is TRBD1 (6 bases). V lost 5 bases and J 3 bases, leaving 13 bases between the germline ends. This CDR3 has 14 amino acids. The germline gives CDR1 ENHRY, CDR2 SYGVKD. The CDR3 nucleotides are TGTGCCATCAGTCCAACAGGGAGGGACACTGAAGCTTTCTTT. This translates into CAISPTGRDTEAFF.

The V and J genes are TRBV29-1 and TRBJ1-1; D not resolved. Per germline, CDR1 SQVTM and CDR2 ANQGSEA. The CDR3 sequence is 12 residues long. V gave up 7 bases and J gave up 1 base, with 10 bases separating them. Here the CDR3 reads CSGGRGNTEAFF. The CDR3 nucleotides read TGCAGCGGAGGACGGGGGAACACTGAAGCTTTCTTT.

CDR3 sequence reads: CAWSPQETQYF. CDR3 DNA sequence: TGTGCCTGGTCCCCTCAAGAGACCCAGTACTTC. V usage is TRBV30 and J usage is TRBJ2-5; D is uncertain. The CDR3 sequence is 11 residues long. Between the trimmed V and J ends, which lost 5 bases and 2 bases, there was a span of 6 bases. Germline V lookup: CDR1 GTSNPN, CDR2 SVGIG (reference sequence). Variable domain in full (rest from reference TRBV30 and TRBJ2-5): SQTIHQWPATLVQPVGSPLSLECTVEGTSNPNLYWYRQAAGRGLQLLFYSVGIGQISSEVPQNLSASRPQDRQFILSSKKLLLSDSGFYLCAWSPQETQYFGPGTRLLVL.

The rearrangement joins TRBV19 to TRBJ1-4; D remains unclear. CDR1 and CDR2 (germline): LNHDA, SQIVND (reference sequence). The CDR3 is 15 residues long. The V and J ends lost 3 bases and 3 bases respectively, with 11 bases between them. The CDR3 bases are TGTGCCAGTAGTATCCCGCGGATCCCTAATGAAAAACTGTTTTTT. Its protein product is CASSIPRIPNEKLFF.

This chain links TRBV5-1 with TRBJ1-1; 8 positions match TRBD1. Germline V lookup: CDR1 SGHRS, CDR2 YFSETQ. Trimming cost V 8 bases and J 6 bases; bases outside gene matches: 9. This CDR3 region has 13 residues. As DNA, the CDR3 is TGCGCCAGTGCGCAGGGGGCGATAGCTGAAGCTTTCTTT. Its protein is CASAQGAIAEAFF.

The chain combines TRBV27 with TRBJ2-1, with D perhaps matching TRBD2 (5 bases). Germline V CDR1 and CDR2: MNHEY, SMNVEV (reference sequence). Trimming stripped 7 bases from V and 1 base from J, with 14 bases between. CDR3 length: 15 amino acids. The CDR3 bases are TGTGCCAGCACGGCCAAGCGGAGGTCCTACAATGAGCAGTTCTTC. Its translation is CASTAKRRSYNEQFF.

This clone occurred a few times. The rearrangement uses TRBV4-2 and TRBJ2-3; D is perhaps TRBD1 (6 bases). The V gene's germline CDR1 is LGHNA and CDR2 YNFKEQ. Between the trimmed V and J ends, which lost 0 bases and 0 bases, there was a span of 13 bases. This CDR3 has 17 amino acids. CDR3 amino acids: CASSQEGMGQSTDTQYF. CDR3 sequence (DNA): TGTGCCAGCAGCCAAGAAGGGATGGGACAAAGCACAGATACGCAGTATTTT.

V is TRBV9 and J is TRBJ2-3, with 9 nucleotides matching TRBD2. With V trimmed by 0 bases and J by 3 bases, 2 bases remained unmatched. The CDR3 length is 15 residues. Germline CDR1 SGDLS, CDR2 YYNGEE. The CDR3 spells CASSVGLAVTDTQYF. The CDR3 region has the DNA TGTGCCAGCAGCGTAGGACTAGCGGTTACAGATACGCAGTATTTT. Full variable domain (outside the CDR3, taken from reference TRBV9 and TRBJ2-3): DSGVTQTPKHLITATGQRVTLRCSPRSGDLSVYWYQQSLDQGLQFLIQYYNGEERAKGNILERFSAQQFPDLHSELNLSSLELGDSALYFCASSVGLAVTDTQYFGPGTRLTVL.

This chain joins TRBV10-3 and TRBJ2-1, with 12 nucleotides matching TRBD2. The CDR3 is made up of 14 amino acids. V was clipped by 5 bases and J by 9 bases; unmatched bases: 5. The germline CDR1 and CDR2 sequences are ENHRY and SYGVKD. The CDR3 here is CAISTSGGPVEQFF. In DNA, the CDR3 is TGTGCCATCAGTACTAGCGGGGGGCCGGTTGAGCAGTTCTTC.

The chain couples TRBV9 to TRBJ2-5, with 7 bases identical to TRBD1. V shed 0 bases and J 5 bases; nucleotides not matched to a gene: 7. The CDR3 has 15 amino acids. Per germline, CDR1 SGDLS and CDR2 YYNGEE. The CDR3 is CASSVGERQGETQYF. The DNA of the CDR3 is TGTGCCAGCAGCGTAGGAGAAAGACAGGGTGAGACCCAGTACTTC.

The rearrangement joins TRBV5-1 to TRBJ2-2, with 8 bases aligning to TRBD2. The CDR3 is made up of 16 amino acids. Germline CDR1 is SGHRS and CDR2 is YFSETQ. J lost 1 base, V lost 0 bases, and 2 bases had no gene match. The CDR3 loop reads CASSLGAGVNTGELFF. CDR3 in DNA: TGCGCCAGCAGCTTGGGAGCGGGGGTGAACACCGGGGAGCTGTTTTTT. Complete variable domain (other parts from reference TRBV5-1 and TRBJ2-2): KAGVTQTPRYLIKTRGQQVTLSCSPISGHRSVSWYQQTPGQGLQFLFEYFSETQRNKGNFPGRFSGRQFSNSRSEMNVSTLELGDSALYLCASSLGAGVNTGELFFGEGSRLTVL.

The V and J genes are TRBV10-3 and TRBJ2-7; D gene ambiguous. From germline, CDR1 is ENHRY and CDR2 SYGVKD. V lost 5 bases and J 2 bases, leaving 7 bases between the germline ends. CDR3 length: 12 residues. CDR3 region: CAISSGAYEQYF. In nucleotides, the CDR3 is TGTGCCATCAGTTCAGGTGCCTACGAGCAGTACTTC.

V gene TRBV3-1 (or the pseudogene TRBV3-2) combines with J gene TRBJ2-2, with D hard to call. Trimming stripped 2 bases from V and 8 bases from J, with 3 bases between. The V gene's germline CDR1 is LGHDT and CDR2 YNNKEL (reference sequence). This CDR3 has 11 residues. The DNA for the CDR3 is TGTGCCAGCAGCCAACTTGGGGAGCTGTTTTTT. Amino acids: CASSQLGELFF.

The chain couples TRBV7-9 to TRBJ1-2, with a weak D call TRBD1 (6 bases). The V gene lost 5 bases and the J gene lost 8 bases, with 18 bases spanning the gap. This CDR3 spans 14 amino acids. The germline CDR1 and CDR2 sequences are SEHNR and FQNEAQ (reference sequence). The DNA of the CDR3 is TGTGCCAGCAGCCCAGTACAGGGAGTGGGAGGCTACACCTTC. Amino acids: CASSPVQGVGGYTF.

The gene calls are TRBV10-3 and TRBJ2-3, with D perhaps matching TRBD2 (6 bases). There are 16 residues in the CDR3. Trimming removed 1 base at V and 0 bases at J, with 11 bases between. Germline loops: CDR1 ENHRY, CDR2 SYGVKD. The CDR3 nucleotides are TGTGCCATCAGTGAGTTCGGGGGAGCAAGCACAGATACGCAGTATTTT. This gives the protein CAISEFGGASTDTQYF.

V gene TRBV5-6 combines with J gene TRBJ1-1; D is ambiguous. The CDR3 spans 16 residues. Germline lookup yields CDR1 SGHDT and CDR2 YYEEEE. V was cut by 3 bases and J by 0 bases, with 15 bases left in between. The CDR3 here is CASSWRTGSVNTEAFF. For the CDR3, the DNA is TGTGCCAGCAGCTGGAGGACTGGCTCGGTGAACACTGAAGCTTTCTTT.

Remarks on this clone: A read error may be the cause here, since a much bigger clone is one base away. This CDR3 reads CASSPTGNTGELFF. CDR3 coding DNA: TGTGCCAGCAGCCCCACAGGGAACACCGGGGAGCTGTTTTTT. The chain links TRBV11-2 to TRBJ2-2, with TRBD1 as a possible D gene (5 bases). Deletions cut 5 bases from V and 1 base from J, with 8 bases between. CDR1 SGHAT and CDR2 FQNNGV come from the germline V gene. This CDR3 has 14 amino acids.

The chain joins TRBV20-1 to TRBJ2-1; 9 nucleotides align to TRBD1. The V gene's germline CDR1 is DFQATT and CDR2 SNEGSKA (reference sequence). V gave up 2 bases and J gave up 13 bases; unmatched junction bases: 3. The length of the CDR3 is 11 residues. CDR3 region: CSARWDRAQFF. The DNA for the CDR3 is TGCAGTGCTAGATGGGACAGGGCACAGTTCTTC.

V gene TRBV23-1 combines with J gene TRBJ2-7; D not certain. TRBV23-1 is designated an ORF whose function remains uncertain. CDR3 length equals 13 residues. V shed 4 bases and J shed 1 base, with 8 bases lying between them. CDR3 sequence: CASSRGESYEQYV. CDR3 sequence (DNA): TGCGCCAGCAGTCGTGGTGAGTCCTACGAGCAGTACGTC.

The gene calls are TRBV30 and TRBJ2-2, with TRBD1 as a possible D gene (5 bases). The V gene's germline CDR1 is GTSNPN and CDR2 SVGIG (reference sequence). This CDR3 has 14 residues. Trimming left V 4 bases short and J 0 bases short, with 9 bases between. The CDR3 DNA reads as TGTGCCTGGAAAGGACAAGCGAACACCGGGGAGCTGTTTTTT. Its protein is CAWKGQANTGELFF.